The 14 T cell receptor beta chains listed next were all sequenced from one sample in a study of spatial heterogeneity in lung cancer. TCRdb fed the 5' RACE reads into MiXCR, producing one record per CDR3 protein. Among some 9,300 distinct CDR3 sequences listed, more than 6% were seen once. Time point noted: sample taken at primary tumor resection. The sequencing used normal lung tissue next to the tumor, collected at surgery. The receptors were gathered from a male donor with early-stage non-small cell lung cancer.

The rearrangement joins TRBV7-2 to TRBJ2-5; 9 bases are shared with TRBD1. CDR1 and CDR2 from the germline V gene are SGHTA and FQGNSA. The trim removed 6 bases at V and 5 bases at J, leaving 4 bases unmatched. This CDR3 contains 13 residues. For the CDR3, the DNA is TGTGCCAGCAGTTTACAGGGGGCGGAGACCCAGTACTTC. This translates into CASSLQGAETQYF.

This clonotype was recorded many times. This sequence joins TRBV6-2 or TRBV6-3 and TRBJ1-5; D gene uncertain. Germline CDR1 reads MNHEY; CDR2 reads SVGEGT. The V end lost 2 bases, the J end lost 4 bases, and 9 bases lay between the germline ends. The CDR3 consists of 14 residues. CDR3 coding DNA: TGTGCCAGCAGTTACAGCTCTGGGAATCAGCCCCAGCATTTT. It is translated as CASSYSSGNQPQHF.

The sample holds many counts of this clonotype. The gene calls are TRBV20-1 and TRBJ2-7; 9 bases are a match to TRBD2. J gave up 2 bases and V 5 bases, and 4 bases lay outside the gene matches. The CDR3 is 13 amino acids. Per the germline V gene, CDR1 is DFQATT and CDR2 is SNEGSKA (reference sequence). The CDR3 protein is CSAGSGGTYEQYF. CDR3 nucleotides: TGCAGTGCTGGTAGCGGGGGTACCTACGAGCAGTACTTC.

This chain joins TRBV9 and TRBJ2-7; no firm D call. The V gene's germline CDR1 is SGDLS and CDR2 YYNGEE. V was clipped by 3 bases and J by 6 bases, with 13 bases between them. CDR3 length: 13 residues. CDR3 coding DNA: TGTGCCAGCAGCGCCTCCCATAGAAGCGAGCAGTACTTC. This translates into CASSASHRSEQYF.

This clonotype has at least ten counts. The chain uses TRBV7-2 and TRBJ2-7; D unresolved. The V and J ends lost 1 base and 9 bases respectively, with 10 bases between them. CDR3 size: 12 residues. Germline V gives CDR1 SGHTA, CDR2 FQGNSA. The CDR3 DNA is TGTGCCAGCAGCTTAGACCGGGCTCGGCAGTACTTC. As protein: CASSLDRARQYF.

The rearrangement uses TRBV4-1 and TRBJ2-1; 7 bases fit TRBD1. The junction had 1 base not matched to a gene; V was cut back by 1 base and J by 4 bases. Germline V gene data show CDR1 as MGHRA and CDR2 as YSYEKL. The CDR3 extends over 14 amino acids. Here the CDR3 DNA reads TGCGCCAGCAGCCAAGCGGGACAGTACAATGAGCAGTTCTTC. Translation: CASSQAGQYNEQFF.

This clonotype was observed many times. The V and J genes are TRBV24-1 and TRBJ2-1; 8 nucleotides align to TRBD2. The trim removed 4 bases at V and 10 bases at J, leaving 11 bases unmatched. CDR3 length: 15 amino acids. CDR1 KGHDR and CDR2 SFDVKD come from the germline V gene. CDR3 protein: CATSDPSGWPGEQFF. CDR3 coding DNA: TGTGCCACCAGTGACCCTAGCGGGTGGCCTGGGGAGCAGTTCTTC.

Ten or more counts support this clonotype. This CDR3 reads CASSHTQREVPFF. Here the CDR3 DNA reads TGTGCCAGCAGCCATACGCAACGTGAGGTTCCGTTCTTC. The rearrangement links TRBV7-2 to TRBJ2-1; D uncertain. Germline CDR1 is SGHTA and CDR2 is FQGNSA. The CDR3 length is 13 residues. Deletions cut 5 bases from V and 15 bases from J, with 20 bases between.

The V and J genes are TRBV28 and TRBJ1-1; no reliable D call. Germline V gene sequence: CDR1 MDHEN, CDR2 SYDVKM. The CDR3 loop spans 13 amino acids. V was pared by 5 bases and J by 0 bases, with 7 bases between. In nucleotides, the CDR3 is TGTGCCAGCAGTCTCAAAATGAACACTGAAGCTTTCTTT. Encoded protein: CASSLKMNTEAFF. The full variable domain, completed using reference TRBV28 and TRBJ1-1, is DVKVTQSSRYLVKRTGEKVFLECVQDMDHENMFWYRQDPGLGLRLIYFSYDVKMKEKGDIPEGYSVSREKKERFSLILESASTNQTSMYLCASSLKMNTEAFFGQGTRLTVV.

This clonotype was observed a handful of times. Being one base from a much bigger clone, this may be a read error. The chain combines TRBV7-3 with TRBJ2-3; perhaps D is TRBD1 or TRBD2 (5 bases each). The CDR3 length is 13 residues. Germline V CDR1 and CDR2: SGHTA, FQGTGA. Trimming pared 3 bases from V and 6 bases from J, leaving 10 bases between. CDR3 region: CASSFCGTDTQYF. Here the CDR3 DNA reads TGTGCCAGCAGCTTTTGTGGGACGGATACGCAGTATTTT.

This clonotype occurred many times. This chain joins TRBV28 and TRBJ1-1, with no clear D. The CDR3 length is 12 residues. Trimming shortened V by 8 bases and J by 10 bases, and 17 bases separated the two germline ends. Germline V CDR1 and CDR2: MDHEN, SYDVKM. CDR3 coding DNA: TGTGCCAGCCTCAGGAAGGGCCTTCTAGCTTTCTTT. It translates to CASLRKGLLAFF.

This clonotype has only a few counts. The rearrangement uses TRBV2 and TRBJ2-7; D uncertain. Trimming stripped 1 base from V and 2 bases from J, with 9 bases between. Germline values: CDR1 SNHLY, CDR2 FYNNEI. CDR3 size: 14 residues. CDR3 sequence: CASSEGRAAYEQYF. The CDR3, as DNA: TGTGCCAGCAGTGAAGGACGGGCAGCCTACGAGCAGTACTTC.

This clonotype appeared many times. The chain links TRBV9 to TRBJ2-2; 11 bases map to TRBD2. V trimming: 4 bases; J trimming: 0 bases; junction bases outside the gene matches: 8. Germline-derived CDR1 and CDR2 are SGDLS and YYNGEE. The CDR3 is made up of 18 amino acids. The CDR3 bases are TGTGCCAGCAGCTCCGGACTAGCGGGCCTGTCGAACACCGGGGAGCTGTTTTTT. Encoded protein: CASSSGLAGLSNTGELFF.

This clonotype was seen at least ten times. The chain carries TRBV5-1 and TRBJ1-4, with a weak D call TRBD1 (6 bases). Trimming removed 4 bases at V and 2 bases at J, with 15 bases between. Germline assignment: CDR1 SGHRS and CDR2 YFSETQ. The CDR3 is 16 amino acids. CDR3 loop: CASSLAGGVTNEKLFF. The CDR3 region has the DNA TGCGCCAGCAGCCTGGCGGGGGGCGTTACTAATGAAAAACTGTTTTTT.